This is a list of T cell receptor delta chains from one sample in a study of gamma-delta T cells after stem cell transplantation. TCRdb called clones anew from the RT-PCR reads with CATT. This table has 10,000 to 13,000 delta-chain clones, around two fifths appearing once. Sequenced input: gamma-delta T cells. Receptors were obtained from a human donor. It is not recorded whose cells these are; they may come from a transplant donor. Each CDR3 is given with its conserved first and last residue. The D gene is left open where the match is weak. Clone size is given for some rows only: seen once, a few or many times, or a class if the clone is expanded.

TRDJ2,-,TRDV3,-,CAFKGGLTAQLFF,TGTGCCTTTAAAGGAGGTTTGACAGCACAACTCTTCTTT
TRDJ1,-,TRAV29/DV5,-,CAASFGGSRPKAYTDKLIF,TGTGCAGCAAGCTTTGGGGGTTCACGTCCGAAGGCTTACACCGATAAACTCATCTTT
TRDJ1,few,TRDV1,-,CALGGFYRGRPFPISDKLIF,TGTGCTCTTGGGGGATTTTACAGAGGCCGCCCCTTCCCGATCTCCGATAAACTCATCTTT
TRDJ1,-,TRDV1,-,CAPGEPVLGVPYTDHLIF,TGTGCTCCTGGGGAACCTGTACTTGGTGTCCCCTACACCGATCACCTCATCTTT
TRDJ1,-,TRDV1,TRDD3,CAIGGTLGLGDLWTDKLIF,TGTGCTATTGGGGGAACCCTTGGACTGGGGGATTTGTGGACCGATAAACTCATCTTT
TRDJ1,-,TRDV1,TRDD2,CALGVAFLQEYTDKLIF,TGTGCTCTTGGGGTCGCCTTCCTACAGGAGTACACCGATAAACTCATCTTT
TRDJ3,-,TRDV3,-,CAYSSDTRQMFF,TGTGCCTACTCCTCGGACACCCGACAGATGTTTTTC
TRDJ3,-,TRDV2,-,CACETGGPLSSWDTRQMFF,TGTGCCTGTGAGACAGGGGGTCCCTTGAGCTCCTGGGACACCCGACAGATGTTTTTC
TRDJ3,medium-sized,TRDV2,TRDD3,CACDTGGYDSWDTRQMFF,TGTGCCTGTGACACTGGGGGATACGACTCCTGGGACACCCGACAGATGTTTTTC
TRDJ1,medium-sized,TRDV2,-,CACDTGRLTSKLIF,TGTGCCTGTGACACCGGGAGACTGACGAGTAAACTCATCTTT
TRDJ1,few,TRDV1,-,CALGELVDGLDFGADKLIF,TGTGCTCTTGGGGAACTAGTTGATGGCCTGGATTTTGGGGCAGATAAACTCATCTTT
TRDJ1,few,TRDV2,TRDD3,CATWERSLRTGGCVWDKLIF,TGTGCCACCTGGGAACGTTCTCTGCGTACTGGGGGATGTGTGTGGGATAAACTCATCTTT
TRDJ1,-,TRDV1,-,CALGEHPVLGHTDKLIF,TGTGCTCTTGGGGAACATCCCGTACTGGGACACACCGATAAACTCATCTTT
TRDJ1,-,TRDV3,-,CAFLNTDKLIF,TGTGCCTTTCTAAACACCGATAAACTCATCTTT
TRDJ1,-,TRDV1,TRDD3,CALGEWRGYPMYWGYLDKLIF,TGTGCTCTTGGGGAATGGAGGGGGTACCCCATGTACTGGGGGTATCTCGATAAACTCATCTTT
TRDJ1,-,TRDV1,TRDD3,CALGELSLLWGIILTDKLIF,TGTGCTCTTGGGGAACTATCCCTTTTGTGGGGGATAATCCTGACCGATAAACTCATCTTT
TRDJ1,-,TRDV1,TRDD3,CALGELDGTDWGIRADKLIF,TGTGCTCTTGGGGAACTCGATGGTACGGACTGGGGGATACGGGCCGATAAACTCATCTTT
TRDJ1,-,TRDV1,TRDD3,CALGELGRSVLGDTVADKLIF,TGTGCTCTTGGGGAACTTGGGCGGAGCGTACTGGGGGATACCGTCGCCGATAAACTCATCTTT
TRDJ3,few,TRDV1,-,CALGEPSSFLAGGDLSSWDTRQMFF,TGTGCTCTTGGGGAACCCTCCTCCTTCCTTGCTGGGGGAGATCTGAGCTCCTGGGACACCCGACAGATGTTTTTC
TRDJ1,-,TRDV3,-,CALPKSSLGGIFEPRVGKLIF,TGTGCTCTTCCGAAGTCCTCCCTTGGCGGTATTTTCGAACCTCGGGTCGGTAAACTCATCTTT
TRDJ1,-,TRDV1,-,CALGELGELPFRGDKLIF,TGTGCTCTTGGGGAACTGGGGGAACTCCCTTTTCGGGGCGATAAACTCATCTTT
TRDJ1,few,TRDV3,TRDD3,CAFHDVLGDFYTDKLIF,TGTGCCTTTCATGACGTACTGGGGGATTTTTACACCGATAAACTCATCTTT
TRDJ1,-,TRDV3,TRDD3,CAFRGVLGDIGLIF,TGTGCCTTTAGAGGAGTACTGGGGGATATAGGACTCATCTTT
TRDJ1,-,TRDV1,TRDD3,CAIGKTPTRRSGYWGIPYTDKLIF,TGTGCTATTGGGAAAACCCCTACCCGTAGAAGTGGTTACTGGGGGATACCTTACACCGATAAACTCATCTTT
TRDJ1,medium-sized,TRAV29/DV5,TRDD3,CAASARIHPLSYVRGYVGFADKLIF,TGTGCAGCAAGCGCGAGGATTCACCCCCTGTCCTACGTTAGGGGATACGTCGGTTTCGCCGATAAACTCATCTTT
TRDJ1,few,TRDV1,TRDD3,CALGDTFYPGGYTDKLIF,TGTGCTCTTGGGGACACCTTCTACCCCGGGGGATACACCGATAAACTCATCTTT
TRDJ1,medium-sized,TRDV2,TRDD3,CACVSLCMRGIRIDKLIF,TGTGCCTGTGTAAGCCTTTGTATGAGGGGGATACGAATCGATAAACTCATCTTT
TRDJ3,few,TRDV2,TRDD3,CACDNLDWGTAPWDTRKMFF,TGTGCCTGTGACAACCTCGACTGGGGGACTGCACCCTGGGACACCCGAAAGATGTTTTTC
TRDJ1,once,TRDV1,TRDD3,CAIGERLPWGPHTDKLIF,TGTGCTATTGGGGAACGGTTGCCCTGGGGGCCTCACACCGATAAACTCATCTTT
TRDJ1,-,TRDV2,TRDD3,CAWEGYAGGLIF,TGTGCCTGGGAAGGATACGCGGGGGGACTCATCTTT
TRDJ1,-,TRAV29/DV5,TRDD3,CAAMRAFSRTGGDTDKHIF,TGTGCAGCAATGAGGGCCTTCAGTCGTACTGGGGGCGACACCGATAAACACATCTTT
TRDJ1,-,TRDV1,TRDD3,CALGEPIRGDYEDKLIF,TGTGCTCTTGGGGAGCCTATTCGGGGGGATTACGAGGATAAACTCATCTTT
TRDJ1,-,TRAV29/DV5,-,CAATARPTRHVGGKYTDKLIF,TGTGCAGCAACAGCACGTCCGACCAGACATGTAGGCGGTAAATACACCGATAAACTCATCTTT
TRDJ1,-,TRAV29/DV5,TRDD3,CAASVRGPTSHMNAGGLYTDKLIF,TGTGCAGCAAGCGTTCGGGGACCGACTTCCCACATGAATGCTGGGGGGTTGTACACCGATAAACTCATCTTT
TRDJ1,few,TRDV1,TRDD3,CALGEAGGYIGDKLIF,TGTGCTCTTGGGGAAGCTGGGGGATACATCGGCGATAAACTCATCTTT
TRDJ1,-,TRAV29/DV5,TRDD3,CAASARPHRYWGIRGYTDKLIF,TGTGCAGCAAGCGCGCGACCCCACCGTTACTGGGGGATACGCGGGTACACCGATAAACTCATCTTT
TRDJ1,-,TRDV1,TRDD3,CALVLRNGGYGKLIF,TGTGCTCTTGTCCTCCGAAATGGGGGATACGGTAAACTCATCTTT
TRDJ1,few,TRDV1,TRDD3,CALGERWGIPRGIRDTDKLIF,TGTGCTCTTGGGGAACGGTGGGGAATTCCGCGGGGGATACGGGACACCGATAAACTCATCTTT
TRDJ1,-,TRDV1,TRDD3,CALGELGCIDRTPRKLGDTPDKLIF,TGTGCTCTTGGGGAACTAGGCTGTATCGACCGCACGCCACGCAAACTGGGGGATACGCCGGATAAACTCATCTTT
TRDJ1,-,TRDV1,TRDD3,CALGELFPFLPFLLGDTLRSKLIF,TGTGCTCTTGGGGAACTATTCCCCTTCCTACCCTTTCTACTGGGGGATACGCTCCGCTCTAAACTCATCTTT
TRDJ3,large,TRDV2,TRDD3,CACDWGTWDTRQMFF,TGTGCCTGTGACTGGGGGACCTGGGACACCCGACAGATGTTTTTC
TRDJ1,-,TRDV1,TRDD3,CALGVQPYWGLTDKLIF,TGTGCTCTTGGGGTTCAACCCTACTGGGGGCTCACCGATAAACTCATCTTT
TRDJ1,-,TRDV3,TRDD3,CAANLGETELIF,TGTGCCGCAAACCTGGGGGAGACTGAACTCATCTTT
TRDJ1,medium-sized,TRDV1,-,CALGDGRSRGWADKLIF,TGTGCTCTTGGGGATGGCCGGTCCCGGGGATGGGCCGATAAACTCATCTTT
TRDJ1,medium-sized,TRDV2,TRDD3,CACDSSFPRSGIWGDTDKLIF,TGTGCCTGTGACTCATCCTTTCCCCGTTCGGGGATATGGGGAGACACCGATAAACTCATCTTT
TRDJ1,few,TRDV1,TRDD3,CALGELYGYWGIRRYTDKLIF,TGTGCTCTTGGGGAACTATACGGCTACTGGGGGATACGCCGGTACACCGATAAACTCATCTTT
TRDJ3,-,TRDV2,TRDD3,CACDTYWGSSSLDTRQMFF,TGTGCCTGTGACACGTACTGGGGCTCTAGCTCCTTGGACACCCGACAGATGTTTTTC